This TCR beta chain was recorded in a study of OX40 agonist ivuxolimab in advanced cancers. General study results and limits: Researchers report that CD8+ T cells had, on average, more expanded clones than CD4+.

Prior autoimmune disease or systemic immunosuppression barred patients. A remark on this clone: The antigen is undetermined.

Profiled with immunoSEQ multiplex PCR; TCRdb holds only in-frame clones, not every one. The repertoire consists of under 45,000 clones, with around four fifths occurring once and the leading ten covering 9.5% to 15%. CDR3 length: 15 residues. Germline V gives CDR1 LNHDA, CDR2 SQIVND (reference sequence). Trimming shortened V by 5 bases and J by 2 bases, and 13 bases separated the two germline ends. The TCR comes from an adult with an advanced solid tumor such as melanoma, head and neck, liver or kidney cancer. The V call is TRBV19, the J call TRBJ1-3; no clear D. Sample: CD4+ or CD8+ T cells sorted from blood, taken in a trial of the OX40 agonist ivuxolimab. For the CDR3, the DNA is TGTGCCAGTAGTCAGCGGGAGTCGGCTGGAAACACCATATATTTT. It encodes CASSQRESAGNTIYF. The whole variable domain, remainder taken from reference TRBV19 and TRBJ1-3, is DGGITQSPKYLFRKEGQNVTLSCEQNLNHDAMYWYRQDPGQGLRLIYYSQIVNDFQKGDIAEGYSVSREKKESFPLTVTSAQKNPTAFYLCASSQRESAGNTIYFGEGSWLTVV.